This T cell receptor beta chain was retrieved from a study of T cell clones after liver transplantation. The CDR3 runs to 13 residues. Germline CDR1 LNHNV, CDR2 YYDKDF (reference sequence). V lost 5 bases to trimming and J lost 5 bases, with 12 bases between them. Clones were sequenced by immunoSEQ multiplex PCR, and TCRdb holds only the in-frame ones, with some missing. The data contain 70,000 or so clones, roughly 92% of them singletons. The receptor's source is a human patient who received a liver transplant. Some T cells may be provided by the graft donor. V gene TRBV15 combines with J gene TRBJ1-1, with D hard to call. This material consisted of CD4+ T cells from blood, taken about 27 months after liver transplant. The CDR3 DNA sequence: TGTGCCACCAGCCTGACGAGCGGAACTGAAGCTTTCTTT. Translated, it gives CATSLTSGTEAFF.